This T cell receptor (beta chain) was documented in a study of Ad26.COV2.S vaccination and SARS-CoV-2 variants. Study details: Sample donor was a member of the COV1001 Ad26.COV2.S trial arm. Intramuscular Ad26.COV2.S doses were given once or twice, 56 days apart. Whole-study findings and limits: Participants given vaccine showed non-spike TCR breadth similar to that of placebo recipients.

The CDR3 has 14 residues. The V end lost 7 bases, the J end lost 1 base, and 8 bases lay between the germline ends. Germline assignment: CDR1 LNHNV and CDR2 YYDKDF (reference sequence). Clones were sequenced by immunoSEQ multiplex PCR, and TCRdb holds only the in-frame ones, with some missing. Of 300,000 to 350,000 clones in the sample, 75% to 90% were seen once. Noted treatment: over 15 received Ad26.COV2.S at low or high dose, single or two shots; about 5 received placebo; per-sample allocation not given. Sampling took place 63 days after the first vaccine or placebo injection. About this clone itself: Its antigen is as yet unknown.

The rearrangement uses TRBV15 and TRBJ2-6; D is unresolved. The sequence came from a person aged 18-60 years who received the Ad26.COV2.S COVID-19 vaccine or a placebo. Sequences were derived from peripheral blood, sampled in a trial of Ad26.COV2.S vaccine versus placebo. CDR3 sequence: CATTSRSGANVLTF. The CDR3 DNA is TGTGCCACCACTTCAAGGTCTGGGGCCAACGTCCTGACTTTC.